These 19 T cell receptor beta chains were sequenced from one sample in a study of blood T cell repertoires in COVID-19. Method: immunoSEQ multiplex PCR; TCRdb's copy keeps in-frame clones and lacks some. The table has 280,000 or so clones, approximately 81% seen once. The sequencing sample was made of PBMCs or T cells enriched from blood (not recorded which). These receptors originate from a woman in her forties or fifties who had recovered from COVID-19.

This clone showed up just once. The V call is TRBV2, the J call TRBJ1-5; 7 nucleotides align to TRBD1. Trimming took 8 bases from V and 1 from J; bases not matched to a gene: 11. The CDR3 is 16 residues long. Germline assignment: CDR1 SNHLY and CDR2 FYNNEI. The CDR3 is CASGKTGFGSNQPQHF. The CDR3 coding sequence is TGTGCCAGCGGGAAGACAGGGTTTGGAAGCAATCAGCCCCAGCATTTT.

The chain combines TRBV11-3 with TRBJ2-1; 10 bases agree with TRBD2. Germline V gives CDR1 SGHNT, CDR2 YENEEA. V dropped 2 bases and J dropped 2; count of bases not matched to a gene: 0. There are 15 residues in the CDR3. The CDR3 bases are TGTGCCAGCAGCTTACTAGCGGGAGCCTACAATGAGCAGTTCTTC. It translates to CASSLLAGAYNEQFF.

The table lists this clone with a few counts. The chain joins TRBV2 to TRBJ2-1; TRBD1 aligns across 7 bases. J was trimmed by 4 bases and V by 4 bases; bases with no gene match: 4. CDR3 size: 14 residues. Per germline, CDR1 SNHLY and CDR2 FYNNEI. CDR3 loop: CASSGQGLYNEQFF. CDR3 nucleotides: TGTGCCAGCAGTGGACAGGGCCTATACAATGAGCAGTTCTTC.

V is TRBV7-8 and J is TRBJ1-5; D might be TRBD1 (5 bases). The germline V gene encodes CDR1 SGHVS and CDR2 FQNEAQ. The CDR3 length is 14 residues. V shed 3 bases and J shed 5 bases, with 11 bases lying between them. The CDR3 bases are TGTGCCAGCAGCTTTTCAGGGTTTTATCAGCCCCAGCATTTT. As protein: CASSFSGFYQPQHF.

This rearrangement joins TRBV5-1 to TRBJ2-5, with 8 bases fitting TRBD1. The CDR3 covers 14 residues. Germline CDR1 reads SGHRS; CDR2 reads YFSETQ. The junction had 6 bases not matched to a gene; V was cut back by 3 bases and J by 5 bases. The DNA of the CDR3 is TGCGCCAGCAGCTGGAGCAGGGGGCAGGAGACCCAGTACTTC. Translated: CASSWSRGQETQYF.

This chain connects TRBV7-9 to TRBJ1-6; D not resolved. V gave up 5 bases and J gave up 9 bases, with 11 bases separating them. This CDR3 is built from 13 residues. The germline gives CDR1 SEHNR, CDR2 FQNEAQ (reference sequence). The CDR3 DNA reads TGTGCCAGCAGCCTAGACATCAGTTCACCCCTCCACTTT. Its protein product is CASSLDISSPLHF.

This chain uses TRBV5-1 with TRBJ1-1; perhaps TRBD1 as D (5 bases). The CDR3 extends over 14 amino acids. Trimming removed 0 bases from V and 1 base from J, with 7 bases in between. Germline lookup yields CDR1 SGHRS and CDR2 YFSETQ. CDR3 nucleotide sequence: TGCGCCAGCAGCTTGGTGGGGCAGAACACTGAAGCTTTCTTT. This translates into CASSLVGQNTEAFF.

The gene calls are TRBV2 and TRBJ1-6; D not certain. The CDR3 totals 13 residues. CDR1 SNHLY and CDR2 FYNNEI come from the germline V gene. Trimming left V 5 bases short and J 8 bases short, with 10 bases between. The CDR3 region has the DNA TGTGCCAGCAGTATCGGGTGGTATTCACCCCTCCACTTT. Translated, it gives CASSIGWYSPLHF.

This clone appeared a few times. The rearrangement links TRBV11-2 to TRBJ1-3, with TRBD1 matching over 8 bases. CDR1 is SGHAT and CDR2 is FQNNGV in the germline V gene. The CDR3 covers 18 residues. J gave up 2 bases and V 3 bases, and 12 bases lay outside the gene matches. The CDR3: CASSFYGSRQGTGNTIYF. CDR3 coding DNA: TGTGCCAGCAGCTTCTACGGTTCTCGACAGGGGACTGGAAACACCATATATTTT.

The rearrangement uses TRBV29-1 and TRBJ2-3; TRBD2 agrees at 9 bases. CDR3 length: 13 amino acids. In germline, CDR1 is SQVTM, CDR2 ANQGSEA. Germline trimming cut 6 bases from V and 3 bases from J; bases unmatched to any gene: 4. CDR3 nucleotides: TGCAGCGTCGCGGGACTAGCAACAGATACGCAGTATTTT. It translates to CSVAGLATDTQYF.

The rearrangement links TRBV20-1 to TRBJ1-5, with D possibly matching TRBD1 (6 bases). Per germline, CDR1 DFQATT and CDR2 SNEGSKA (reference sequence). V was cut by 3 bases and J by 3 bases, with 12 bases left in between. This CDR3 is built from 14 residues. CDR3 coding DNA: TGCAGTGCTAGTAGGGGGGGTGTCAATCAGCCCCAGCATTTT. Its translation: CSASRGGVNQPQHF.

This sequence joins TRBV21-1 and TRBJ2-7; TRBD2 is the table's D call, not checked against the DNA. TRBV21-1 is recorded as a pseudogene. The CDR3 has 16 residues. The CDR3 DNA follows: TGTGCCAGCAGCAAAGAAGACTTTCTCCTTGATTCCGAGCAGTACTTC. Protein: CASSKEDFLLDSEQYF.

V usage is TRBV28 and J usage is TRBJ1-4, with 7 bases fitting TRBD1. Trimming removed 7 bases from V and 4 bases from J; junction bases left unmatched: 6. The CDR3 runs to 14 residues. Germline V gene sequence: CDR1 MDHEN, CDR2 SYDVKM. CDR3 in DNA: TGTGCCAGCAACGTTCAGGGGGGTAATGAAAAACTGTTTTTT. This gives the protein CASNVQGGNEKLFF.

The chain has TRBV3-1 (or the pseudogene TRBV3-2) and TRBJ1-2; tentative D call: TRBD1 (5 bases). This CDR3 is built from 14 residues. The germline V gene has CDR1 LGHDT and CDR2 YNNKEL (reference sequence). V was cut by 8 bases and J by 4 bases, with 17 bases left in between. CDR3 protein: CASAREGEGYGYTF. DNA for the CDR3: TGTGCCAGCGCCCGCGAAGGGGAAGGCTATGGCTACACCTTC.

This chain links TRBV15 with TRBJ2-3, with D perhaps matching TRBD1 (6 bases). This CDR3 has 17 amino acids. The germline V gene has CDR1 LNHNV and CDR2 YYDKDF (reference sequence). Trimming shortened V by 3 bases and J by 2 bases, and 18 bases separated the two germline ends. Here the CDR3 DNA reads TGTGCCACCAGCAGGGCTAAACAGGGCCTAACCACAGATACGCAGTATTTT. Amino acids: CATSRAKQGLTTDTQYF.

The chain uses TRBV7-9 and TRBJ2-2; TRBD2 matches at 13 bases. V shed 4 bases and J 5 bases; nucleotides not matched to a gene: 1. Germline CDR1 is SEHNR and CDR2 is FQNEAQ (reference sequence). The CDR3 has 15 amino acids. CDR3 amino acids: CASSWTSGSTGELFF. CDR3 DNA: TGTGCCAGCAGCTGGACTAGCGGGAGTACCGGGGAGCTGTTTTTT. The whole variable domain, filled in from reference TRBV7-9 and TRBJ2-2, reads DTGVSQNPRHKITKRGQNVTFRCDPISEHNRLYWYRQTLGQGPEFLTYFQNEAQLEKSRLLSDRFSAERPKGSFSTLEIQRTEQGDSAMYLCASSWTSGSTGELFFGEGSRLTVL.

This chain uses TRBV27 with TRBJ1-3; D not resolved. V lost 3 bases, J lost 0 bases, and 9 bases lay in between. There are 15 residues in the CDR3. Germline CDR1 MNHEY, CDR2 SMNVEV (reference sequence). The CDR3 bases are TGTGCCAGCAGTTTCACGGTCGGCTCTGGAAACACCATATATTTT. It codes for CASSFTVGSGNTIYF.

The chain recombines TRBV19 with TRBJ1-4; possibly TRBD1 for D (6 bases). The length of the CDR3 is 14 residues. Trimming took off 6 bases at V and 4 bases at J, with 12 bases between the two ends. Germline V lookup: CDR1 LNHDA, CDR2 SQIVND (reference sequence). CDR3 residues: CASRSTGDNEKLFF. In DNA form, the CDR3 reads TGTGCCAGTAGATCGACAGGTGATAATGAAAAACTGTTTTTT. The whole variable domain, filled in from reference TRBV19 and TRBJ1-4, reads DGGITQSPKYLFRKEGQNVTLSCEQNLNHDAMYWYRQDPGQGLRLIYYSQIVNDFQKGDIAEGYSVSREKKESFPLTVTSAQKNPTAFYLCASRSTGDNEKLFFGSGTQLSVL.

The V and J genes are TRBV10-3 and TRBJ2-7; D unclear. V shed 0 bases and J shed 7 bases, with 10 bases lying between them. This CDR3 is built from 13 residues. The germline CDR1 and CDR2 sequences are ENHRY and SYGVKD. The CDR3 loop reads CAISESTQREQYF. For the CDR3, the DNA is TGTGCCATCAGTGAGTCGACTCAGAGGGAGCAGTACTTC.